The 24 T cell receptor beta chains below all came from one sample that was sequenced in a study of breast tumors, draining lymph nodes, adjacent tissues. Axillary draining lymph nodes of breast cancer patients supplied the node samples. TCRdb reanalysed the multiplex PCR reads using MiXCR and keeps one entry per CDR3 protein. The data contain about 200,000 distinct CDR3 sequences, roughly 29% of them singletons. The sequenced material came from axillary lymph node tissue. These receptor sequences come from a female donor with breast cancer. Some clones in this sample may be carry-over from other donors' samples.

This clonotype was found many times. At one end, the junction sequence differs from germline, possibly due to a read error. J is TRBJ1-5 and V is TRBV3-1, with unresolved D. The CDR3 spans 14 residues. The germline V gene encodes CDR1 LGHDT and CDR2 YNNKEL (reference sequence). DNA for the CDR3: TGTGCCAGCAGCCAAGCGGGGAGCAACCAGCCCCAGCATTTT. This gives the protein CASSQAGSNQPQHF.

The chain uses TRBV15 and TRBJ1-2, with no clear D. Germline-derived CDR1 and CDR2 are LNHNV and YYDKDF (reference sequence). The CDR3 is 13 residues long. The V end was cut by 5 bases, the J end by 8 bases, with 15 bases between. CDR3 protein: CATSGDSRGGYTF. CDR3 in DNA: TGTGCCACCAGCGGGGATAGCCGTGGAGGCTACACCTTC.

This clonotype was observed at least ten times. This chain links TRBV2 with TRBJ2-5; the match to TRBD1 covers 7 bases. This CDR3 has 14 residues. V trimming: 7 bases; J trimming: 0 bases; junction bases outside the gene matches: 5. CDR1 and CDR2 from the germline V gene are SNHLY and FYNNEI. CDR3 DNA sequence: TGTGCCAGCAAGACCGGGACAGACCAAGAGACCCAGTACTTC. It encodes CASKTGTDQETQYF. Based on the CDR3 plus reference TRBV2 and TRBJ2-5, the full variable domain is EPEVTQTPSHQVTQMGQEVILRCVPISNHLYFYWYRQILGQKVEFLVSFYNNEISEKSEIFDDQFSVERPDGSNFTLKIRSTKLEDSAMYFCASKTGTDQETQYFGPGTRLLVL.

The chain employs TRBV28 and TRBJ2-7; D not resolved. Germline-derived CDR1 and CDR2 are MDHEN and SYDVKM. CDR3 length equals 16 residues. The V and J ends lost 4 bases and 3 bases respectively, with 19 bases between them. CDR3 region: CASSSPDGRSFYEQYF. In nucleotides, the CDR3 is TGTGCCAGCAGTTCCCCTGATGGCAGGTCCTTCTACGAGCAGTACTTC.

This clonotype came up many times. This chain uses TRBV7-3 with TRBJ2-7; weak D call: TRBD2 (7 bases). V lost 5 bases and J lost 6, with 17 bases in between. Germline CDR1 and CDR2: SGHTA and FQGTGA. This CDR3 is built from 14 residues. CDR3 in amino acids: CASSRSAGAAEQYF. CDR3 DNA: TGTGCCAGCAGCCGTTCTGCGGGGGCTGCCGAGCAGTACTTC. The variable domain in full, completed from reference TRBV7-3 and TRBJ2-7, reads GAGVSQTPSNKVTEKGKYVELRCDPISGHTALYWYRQSLGQGPEFLIYFQGTGAADDSGLPNDRFFAVRPEGSVSTLKIQRTERGDSAVYLCASSRSAGAAEQYFGPGTRLTVT.

Turning to this clonotype: A clone one base away is much larger, so this may be a read error. No conserved phenylalanine or tryptophan ends this CDR3, so it is likely a read error. The rearrangement links TRBV9 to TRBJ2-5; D is possibly TRBD1 (6 bases). Germline CDR1 is SGDLS and CDR2 is YYNGEE. Trimming removed 4 bases at V and 3 bases at J, with 10 bases between. CDR3 length equals 13 residues. The DNA for the CDR3 is TGTGCCAGCAGCAAAGGACAGAAAGAGACCCAGTACTCC. Protein: CASSKGQKETQYS.

The table lists this clonotype with a few counts. V is TRBV9 and J is TRBJ1-6; 8 bases match TRBD1. After removal of 5 bases from V and 8 bases from J, the junction contained 12 bases not matched to a gene. The germline CDR1 and CDR2 sequences are SGDLS and YYNGEE. The CDR3 contains 16 residues. The CDR3, as DNA: TGTGCCAGCAGTGTGGGACAGGTTCCCGGGGATTCACCCCTCCACTTT. Protein sequence: CASSVGQVPGDSPLHF.

This clonotype was detected once. A much more abundant neighbour one base away suggests this may be a read error. No conserved phenylalanine or tryptophan is present at the end of the CDR3, so a read error is the likely explanation. The chain has TRBV20-1 and TRBJ2-1, with D perhaps matching TRBD2 (5 bases). The CDR3 length is 15 residues. In germline, CDR1 is DFQATT, CDR2 SNEGSKA (reference sequence). The germline V and J ends were trimmed by 2 bases and 9 bases, with 20 bases remaining between them. CDR3: CSARLSRAPAGEQFS. DNA for the CDR3: TGCAGTGCTAGACTCTCGCGGGCGCCCGCGGGTGAGCAGTTCTCC.

In its sample, this clonotype was seen many times. The chain joins TRBV12-3 or TRBV12-4 to TRBJ2-2, with D possibly being TRBD1 (5 bases). This CDR3 has 15 residues. Trimming removed 2 bases at V and 5 bases at J, with 12 bases between. CDR3 residues: CASSLSQGGTGELFF. Here the CDR3 DNA reads TGTGCCAGCAGTTTAAGTCAGGGTGGAACCGGGGAGCTGTTTTTT.

The rearrangement joins TRBV7-2 to TRBJ1-2; tentative D call: TRBD1 (6 bases). The V gene's germline CDR1 is SGHTA and CDR2 FQGNSA. The CDR3 extends over 13 amino acids. V was shortened by 5 bases and J by 7 bases, with 14 bases between the two germline ends. This chain's CDR3 is CASSPSGDRGYTF. The CDR3 DNA follows: TGTGCCAGCAGCCCATCAGGGGATCGTGGCTACACCTTC.

This clonotype was found many times. The chain combines TRBV6-6 with TRBJ1-3; 7 nucleotides match TRBD1. Germline V gene lookup returns CDR1 MNHNY and CDR2 SVGAGI (reference sequence). V shed 6 bases and J 2 bases; nucleotides not matched to a gene: 4. This CDR3 contains 14 residues. The CDR3 sequence is CASRPGTAGNTIYF. The DNA of the CDR3 is TGTGCCAGCAGGCCCGGGACAGCTGGAAACACCATATATTTT.

This rearrangement joins TRBV20-1 to TRBJ1-2; TRBD1 agrees at 8 bases. The CDR3 loop spans 14 amino acids. Germline-derived CDR1 and CDR2 are DFQATT and SNEGSKA (reference sequence). Germline trimming cut 0 bases from V and 5 bases from J; bases unmatched to any gene: 5. This CDR3 is CSARELGQAYGYTF. CDR3 nucleotide sequence: TGCAGTGCTAGAGAATTGGGACAGGCTTATGGCTACACCTTC.

In its sample, this clonotype was seen many times. This sequence joins TRBV15 and TRBJ1-4, with 10 bases matching TRBD1. Germline V CDR1 and CDR2: LNHNV, YYDKDF (reference sequence). V was pared by 2 bases and J by 10 bases, with 10 bases of the junction left unmatched. This CDR3 region has 16 residues. The CDR3 here is CATSRLPGTGDGKLFF. The CDR3 DNA follows: TGTGCCACCAGCAGACTCCCCGGGACAGGGGACGGAAAACTGTTTTTT.

This clonotype was seen many times. V and J are TRBV11-2 and TRBJ2-1; possibly TRBD1 for D (6 bases). The V end was cut by 3 bases, the J end by 7 bases, with 13 bases between. Per the germline V gene, CDR1 is SGHAT and CDR2 is FQNNGV. The CDR3 is 14 residues long. CDR3 sequence: CASSFPGTINEQFF. The CDR3 region has the DNA TGTGCCAGCAGCTTCCCTGGGACAATTAATGAGCAGTTCTTC. The whole variable domain, remainder taken from reference TRBV11-2 and TRBJ2-1, is EAGVAQSPRYKIIEKRQSVAFWCNPISGHATLYWYQQILGQGPKLLIQFQNNGVVDDSQLPKDRFSAERLKGVDSTLKIQPAKLEDSAVYLCASSFPGTINEQFFGPGTRLTVL.

Notes on this clonotype: With a much larger clone just one base away, this may be a read error. The chain is built from TRBV11-3 and TRBJ2-5, with unresolved D. V was clipped by 1 base and J by 0 bases, with 12 bases between them. Germline V gene sequence: CDR1 SGHNT, CDR2 YENEEA. CDR3 length equals 16 residues. DNA for the CDR3: TGTGCCAGCAGCTTAGGGGGTACAGCGAACCAAGAGACCCAGTACTTC. It specifies CASSLGGTANQETQYF.

This clonotype appeared a single time. V usage is TRBV2 and J usage is TRBJ2-4; 7 bases are shared with TRBD2. CDR3 size: 16 residues. J was trimmed by 6 bases and V by 5 bases; bases with no gene match: 13. Germline assignment: CDR1 SNHLY and CDR2 FYNNEI. The CDR3 nucleotides read TGTGCCAGCAGTCTTTCCTTGGGGGGGACGACAAACATTCAGTACTTC. Protein sequence: CASSLSLGGTTNIQYF.

This clonotype was seen at least ten times. The J gene is TRBJ2-7, the V gene TRBV5-4; 8 bases are shared with TRBD2. There are 13 residues in the CDR3. With 4 bases clipped from V and 4 bases from J, the junction kept 4 bases outside the gene matches. CDR1 and CDR2 from the germline V gene are SGHNT and YYREEE (reference sequence). The CDR3 here is CASSPRGGYEQYF. The CDR3 bases are TGTGCCAGCAGCCCCCGGGGGGGATACGAGCAGTACTTC.

V is TRBV20-1 and J is TRBJ2-1, with TRBD2 identical over 8 bases. V lost 3 bases, J lost 5 bases, and 6 bases stayed unmatched. Germline CDR1 is DFQATT and CDR2 is SNEGSKA (reference sequence). The CDR3 is 14 amino acids. CDR3 bases: TGCAGTGCTAGTTCTCCCGGGGGGGACAATGAGCAGTTCTTC. Protein: CSASSPGGDNEQFF.

This clonotype showed up many times. The chain is built from TRBV7-9 and TRBJ2-1, with D possibly being TRBD2 (5 bases). Germline values: CDR1 SEHNR, CDR2 FQNEAQ (reference sequence). The CDR3 covers 15 residues. Trimming removed 3 bases at V and 5 bases at J, with 14 bases between. Written as DNA, the CDR3 is TGTGCCAGCAGCTTTTTTGGAGCGGTTAACAATGAGCAGTTCTTC. As protein: CASSFFGAVNNEQFF.

This clonotype was seen many times. The chain recombines TRBV6-1 with TRBJ2-7; D is unresolved. Germline CDR1 reads MNHNS; CDR2 reads SASEGT. This CDR3 is 12 amino acids long. The ends were cut back, 8 bases at V and 4 bases at J, with 12 bases in the middle. The CDR3 DNA reads TGTGCCAGCGGGTCAGCAATGTACGAGCAGTACTTC. This translates into CASGSAMYEQYF.

The table lists this clonotype with many counts. This chain joins TRBV7-8 and TRBJ2-1; 7 positions match TRBD1. This CDR3 spans 12 amino acids. Germline CDR1 is SGHVS and CDR2 is FQNEAQ. V trimming: 1 base; J trimming: 13 bases; junction bases outside the gene matches: 4. In DNA, the CDR3 is TGTGCCAGCAGCTTAGGGACAGGTTCCCAGTTCTTC. As protein: CASSLGTGSQFF.

On this clonotype itself: Given a much more abundant clone one base away, this may be a read error. The chain is built from TRBV10-2 and TRBJ2-7; 7 positions match TRBD1. This CDR3 comprises 15 residues. Germline V CDR1 and CDR2: WSHSY, SAAADI. With V trimmed by 0 bases and J by 6 bases, 8 bases remained unmatched. The CDR3 sequence is CASSESGQLICEQYF. Here the CDR3 DNA reads TGCGCCAGCAGTGAGTCGGGACAGCTTATTTGCGAGCAGTACTTC.

Ten or more counts support this clonotype. This chain joins TRBV2 and TRBJ1-3, with a possible D match to TRBD1 (5 bases). The V gene's germline CDR1 is SNHLY and CDR2 FYNNEI. The CDR3 covers 14 residues. Trimming took 6 bases from V and 0 from J, leaving 9 bases between them. The CDR3 nucleotides are TGTGCCAGCAGGGCTGACAGCTCTGGAAACACCATATATTTT. Its translation is CASRADSSGNTIYF.

At least ten counts were recorded for this clonotype. The chain joins TRBV20-1 to TRBJ2-1, with TRBD2 identical over 7 bases. The CDR3 totals 17 residues. CDR1 and CDR2 from the germline V gene are DFQATT and SNEGSKA (reference sequence). V lost 1 base and J lost 5; bases outside the gene matches: 14. Here the CDR3 reads CSARGGEEGGPDNEQFF. The CDR3 nucleotides are TGCAGTGCTAGAGGGGGGGAAGAGGGAGGGCCAGACAATGAGCAGTTCTTC.